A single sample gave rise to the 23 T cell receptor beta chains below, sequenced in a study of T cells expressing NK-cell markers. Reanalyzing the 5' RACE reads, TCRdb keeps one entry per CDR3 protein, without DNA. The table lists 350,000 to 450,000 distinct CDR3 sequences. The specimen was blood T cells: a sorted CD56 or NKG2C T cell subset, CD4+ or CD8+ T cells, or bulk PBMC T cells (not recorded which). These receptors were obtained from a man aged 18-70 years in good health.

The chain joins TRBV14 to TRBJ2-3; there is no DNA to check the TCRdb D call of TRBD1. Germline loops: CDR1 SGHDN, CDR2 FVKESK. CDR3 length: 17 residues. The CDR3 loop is CASSQDMVGRGADTQYF.

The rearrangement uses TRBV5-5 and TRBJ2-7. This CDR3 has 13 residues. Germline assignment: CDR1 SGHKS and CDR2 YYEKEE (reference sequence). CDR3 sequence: CASRSSPAYEQYF.

This CDR3 reads CASSSQGRGRDTEAFF. The rearrangement links TRBV5-5 to TRBJ1-1; no DNA is available, so the TRBD1 call from TCRdb remains unchecked. The CDR3 runs 16 residues. Germline V gene sequence: CDR1 SGHKS, CDR2 YYEKEE (reference sequence).

The CDR3 is CASKRQGSANEKLFF. This chain links TRBV5-1 with TRBJ1-4; TCRdb's D call, TRBD1, is unchecked because there is no DNA. This CDR3 comprises 15 residues. Germline V lookup: CDR1 SGHRS, CDR2 YFSETQ.

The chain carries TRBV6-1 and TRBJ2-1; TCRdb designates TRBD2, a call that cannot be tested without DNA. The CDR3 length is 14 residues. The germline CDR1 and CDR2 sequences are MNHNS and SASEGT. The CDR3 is CASSRQAGARGQFF.

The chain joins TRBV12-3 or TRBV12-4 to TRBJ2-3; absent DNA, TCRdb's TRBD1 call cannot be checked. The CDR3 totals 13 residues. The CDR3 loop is CASSPRGGNTQYF.

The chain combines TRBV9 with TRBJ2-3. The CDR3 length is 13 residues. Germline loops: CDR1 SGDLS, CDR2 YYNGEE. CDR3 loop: CASSADVAATQYF.

The CDR3: CASGLITPQGYEQYF. The chain carries TRBV12-5 and TRBJ2-7; the D call of TRBD1 rests on TCRdb alone, since no DNA is present to check it. The CDR3 is 15 amino acids. Germline V CDR1 and CDR2: LGHNT, FRNRAP.

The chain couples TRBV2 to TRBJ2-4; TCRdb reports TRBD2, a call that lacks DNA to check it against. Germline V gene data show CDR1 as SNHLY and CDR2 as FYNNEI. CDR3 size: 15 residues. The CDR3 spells CASSPGLVAKNIQYF.

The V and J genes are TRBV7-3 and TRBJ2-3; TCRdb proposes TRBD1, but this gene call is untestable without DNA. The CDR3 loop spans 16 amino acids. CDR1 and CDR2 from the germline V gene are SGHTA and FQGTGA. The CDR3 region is CASSLNLGAGTDTQYF.

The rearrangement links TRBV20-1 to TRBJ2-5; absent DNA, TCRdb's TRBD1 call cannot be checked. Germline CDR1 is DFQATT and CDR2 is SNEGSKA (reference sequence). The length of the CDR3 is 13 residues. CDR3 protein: CSAITGGYETQYF.

CDR3: CASRTGTGNSPLHF. The chain employs TRBV27 and TRBJ1-6; there is no DNA to check the TCRdb D call of TRBD1. Germline assignment: CDR1 MNHEY and CDR2 SMNVEV (reference sequence). CDR3 length: 14 amino acids.

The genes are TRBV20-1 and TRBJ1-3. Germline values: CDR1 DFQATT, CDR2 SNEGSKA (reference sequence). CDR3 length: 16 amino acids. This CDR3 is CSATGRGRGLGNTIYF.

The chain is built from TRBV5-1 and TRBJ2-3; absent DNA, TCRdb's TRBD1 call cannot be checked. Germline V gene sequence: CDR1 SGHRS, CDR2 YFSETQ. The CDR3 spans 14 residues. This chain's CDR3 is CASSPTPQGDTQYF.

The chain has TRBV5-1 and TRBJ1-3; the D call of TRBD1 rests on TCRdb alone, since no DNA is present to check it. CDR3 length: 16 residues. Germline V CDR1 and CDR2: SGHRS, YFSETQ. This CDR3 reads CASSLGTGGFGNTIYF.

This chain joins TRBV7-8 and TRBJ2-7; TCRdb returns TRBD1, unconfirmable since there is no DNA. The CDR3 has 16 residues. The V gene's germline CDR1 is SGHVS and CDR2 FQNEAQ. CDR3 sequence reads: CASRSIGTGKTYEQYF.

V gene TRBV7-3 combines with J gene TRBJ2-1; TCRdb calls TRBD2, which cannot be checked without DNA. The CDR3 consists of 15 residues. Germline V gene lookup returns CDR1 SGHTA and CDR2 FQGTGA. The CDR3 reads CASSLSPGVYNEQFF.

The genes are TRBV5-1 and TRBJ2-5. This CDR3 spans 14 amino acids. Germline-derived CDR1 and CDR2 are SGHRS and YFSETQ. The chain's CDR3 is CASSLEGSRETQYF. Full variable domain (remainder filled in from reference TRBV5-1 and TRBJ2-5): KAGVTQTPRYLIKTRGQQVTLSCSPISGHRSVSWYQQTPGQGLQFLFEYFSETQRNKGNFPGRFSGRQFSNSRSEMNVSTLELGDSALYLCASSLEGSRETQYFGPGTRLLVL.

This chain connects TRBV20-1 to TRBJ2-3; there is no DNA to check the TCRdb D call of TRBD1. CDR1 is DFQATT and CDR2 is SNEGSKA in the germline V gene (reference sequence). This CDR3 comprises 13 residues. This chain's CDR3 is CSAPGGGTDTQYF.

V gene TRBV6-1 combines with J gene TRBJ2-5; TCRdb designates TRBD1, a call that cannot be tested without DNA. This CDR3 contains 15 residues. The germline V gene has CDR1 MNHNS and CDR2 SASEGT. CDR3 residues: CASSPGDKPRETQYF.

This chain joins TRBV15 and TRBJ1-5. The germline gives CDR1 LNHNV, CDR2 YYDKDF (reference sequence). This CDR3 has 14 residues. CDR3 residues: CATSRDLPNQPQHF.

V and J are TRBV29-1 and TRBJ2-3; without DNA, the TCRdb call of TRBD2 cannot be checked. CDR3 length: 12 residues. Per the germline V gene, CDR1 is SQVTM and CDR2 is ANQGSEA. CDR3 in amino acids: CSVAGGADTQYF.

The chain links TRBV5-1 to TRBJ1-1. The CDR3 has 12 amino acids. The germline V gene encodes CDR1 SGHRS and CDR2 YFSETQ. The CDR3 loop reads CASSLGVGKAFF.